Below are 21 T cell receptor beta chains sequenced from a single sample in a study of T cell clonality in common variable immunodeficiency. Generated by immunoSEQ multiplex PCR, the TCRdb table keeps only in-frame clones and is missing some. This sample carries some 28,000 clones, none of them present only once. The sample consisted of peripheral blood mononuclear cells. The origin of the receptors is a person aged 18 to 75 in good health.

In this sample, this clone turned up a few times. Sequencing ends 3 residues short of the CDR3 end; the germline J gene provides the rest. The rearrangement uses TRBV5-6 and TRBJ2-5, with TRBD1 identical over 7 bases. Trimming cost V 4 bases and J 5 bases; bases outside gene matches: 5. The CDR3 runs to 13 residues. Germline V gene data show CDR1 as SGHDT and CDR2 as YYEEEE. The CDR3 is CASSQTGIETQYF. The part of the CDR3 DNA that was read is TGTGCCAGCAGCCAGACAGGGATCGAGACC.

This clone came up a few times. A much larger clone differs from this one at a single base, so this may be a read error. Coverage ceases 3 residues before the CDR3 finishes, and the germline J gene fills in the end. This rearrangement joins TRBV7-7 to TRBJ2-5, with D maybe TRBD2 (6 bases). Germline CDR1 and CDR2: SSHAT and FNYEAQ (reference sequence). The CDR3 totals 15 residues. The CDR3 sequence is CASSSPAGLQETQYF. The CDR3 bases that were read are TGTGCTAGCAGCTCACCTGCGGGGCTACAAGAGACC.

This clone was counted many times. CDR3 protein: CASRQTSGDPYEQYF. The CDR3 bases that were read are TGTGCCAGTAGACAGACTAGCGGGGACCCCTACGAG. The chain carries TRBV19 and TRBJ2-7; TRBD2 matches 11 bases. The read stops 3 residues short of the end of the CDR3; the missing end is completed from the germline J gene. Per germline, CDR1 LNHDA and CDR2 SQIVND (reference sequence). Trimming removed 6 bases from V and 2 bases from J; junction bases left unmatched: 6. The CDR3 sequence is 15 residues long.

This clone occurred many times. The read terminates 3 residues ahead of where the CDR3 ends, so the germline J gene completes it. V usage is TRBV19 and J usage is TRBJ2-4; 7 bases are shared with TRBD1. The junction had 12 bases not matched to a gene; V was cut back by 5 bases and J by 8 bases. The V gene's germline CDR1 is LNHDA and CDR2 SQIVND (reference sequence). This CDR3 is built from 15 residues. Here the CDR3 reads CASSPLRDRAYIQYF. CDR3 bases read: TGTGCCAGTAGTCCCCTACGTGACAGGGCCTACATT.

The sequenced CDR3 bases are TGTGCCAGCAGCTCTACAGGGATGAATGAA. It codes for CASSSTGMNE. The full CDR3 reads CASSSTGMNEAFF. The chain employs TRBV11-2 and TRBJ1-1, with a weak D call TRBD1 (6 bases). The read gets to within 3 residues of the CDR3 end, and the germline J gene fills in the rest. Germline assignment: CDR1 SGHAT and CDR2 FQNNGV. This CDR3 is built from 13 residues. V lost 4 bases and J 7 bases, leaving 13 bases between the germline ends.

This clone appeared many times. The read stops 3 residues short of the end of the CDR3; the missing end is completed from the germline J gene. The chain employs TRBV5-1 and TRBJ2-1; 13 positions match TRBD2. The CDR3 consists of 16 residues. Germline loops: CDR1 SGHRS, CDR2 YFSETQ. After removal of 1 base from V and 9 bases from J, the junction contained 7 bases not matched to a gene. The CDR3 sequence: CASSLKLAGGLVEQFF. The sequenced part of the CDR3 DNA is TGCGCCAGCAGCTTGAAACTAGCGGGGGGGCTGGTTGAG.

This clone was seen at least ten times. The CDR3 end lies 3 residues beyond the end of the read and is filled in from the germline J gene. The chain couples TRBV10-1 to TRBJ2-1; TRBD2 matches 12 bases. The germline gives CDR1 WNHNN, CDR2 SYGVQD (reference sequence). This CDR3 has 15 amino acids. V dropped 4 bases and J dropped 4; count of bases not matched to a gene: 2. This CDR3 is CASSGLAGDYNEQFF. The DNA read from the CDR3 is TGCGCCAGCAGTGGACTAGCGGGGGATTACAATGAG.

At least ten counts were recorded for this clone. CDR3 DNA, as far as it was read: TGTGCCAGCAGACGGGACAGTAATAATTCACCC. Amino acid sequence: CASRRDSNNSP. The whole CDR3 sequence reads CASRRDSNNSPLHF. The chain links TRBV7-3 to TRBJ1-6, with TRBD1 matching 7 bases. The CDR3 end is not reached by the read, which stops 3 residues before it; the germline J gene fills it in. This CDR3 region has 14 residues. Germline CDR1 and CDR2: SGHTA and FQGTGA. Germline trimming cut 6 bases from V and 5 bases from J; bases unmatched to any gene: 4.

This clone was counted many times. The DNA ends 3 residues before the CDR3 does, and the rest of the CDR3 is filled in from the germline J gene. V is TRBV5-6 and J is TRBJ1-2; 8 nucleotides align to TRBD1. Germline CDR1 SGHDT, CDR2 YYEEEE. The junction had 3 bases not matched to a gene; V was cut back by 5 bases and J by 3 bases. This CDR3 spans 13 amino acids. The CDR3 loop reads CASSHRGDYGYTF. The CDR3 bases that were read are TGTGCCAGCAGTCACAGGGGGGACTATGGC.

In its sample, this clone was seen many times. The read finishes 3 residues shy of the CDR3 end, and the germline J gene is used to complete it. The gene calls are TRBV7-9 and TRBJ2-5; D might be TRBD2 (6 bases). The CDR3 is 15 residues long. V gave up 4 bases and J gave up 1 base, with 13 bases separating them. The germline V gene encodes CDR1 SEHNR and CDR2 FQNEAQ (reference sequence). The covered CDR3 bases are TGTGCCAGCAGCTCACGGGACTTCTTCCAAGAGACC. Protein: CASSSRDFFQET. The entire CDR3 sequence reads CASSSRDFFQETQYF.

This clone was recorded many times. The sequenced fragment ends 3 residues before the CDR3 boundary, so the rest is inferred from the germline J gene. The V gene is TRBV7-2, the J gene TRBJ1-2, with 8 bases lining up with TRBD1. CDR3 length equals 13 residues. J gave up 6 bases and V 5 bases, and 5 bases lay outside the gene matches. In germline, CDR1 is SGHTA, CDR2 FQGNSA. The sequenced part of the CDR3 DNA is TGTGCCAGCAGCCCGGACAGGGCGAATGGC. Translated: CASSPDRANG. The CDR3 in full is CASSPDRANGYTF.

In its sample, this clone was seen many times. The read finishes 3 residues shy of the CDR3 end, and the germline J gene is used to complete it. The rearrangement links TRBV20-1 to TRBJ1-4, with TRBD1 identical over 9 bases. Germline values: CDR1 DFQATT, CDR2 SNEGSKA (reference sequence). This CDR3 is built from 14 residues. V was pared by 3 bases and J by 1 base, with 0 bases of the junction left unmatched. The CDR3 sequence: CSARGQGTNEKLFF. The CDR3 bases that were read are TGCAGTGCTAGGGGACAGGGAACTAATGAAAAA.

The table lists this clone with many counts. Read data end 3 residues before the CDR3 end; the end is taken from the germline J gene. The J gene is TRBJ2-2, the V gene TRBV5-4, with 10 nucleotides matching TRBD2. Germline CDR1 and CDR2: SGHNT and YYREEE (reference sequence). V shed 0 bases, J shed 5 bases, and the junction held 4 bases outside the gene matches. The CDR3 has 16 residues. The sequenced CDR3 bases are TGTGCCAGCAGCTTGGAACTAGCGGGGCGAACCGGGGAG. It codes for CASSLELAGRTGE. The full CDR3 protein is CASSLELAGRTGELFF.

This clone is labeled as medium-sized. The sequenced CDR3 bases are TGTGCCAGCAGCTTAGGGAGCAGGGATACG. Its translation is CASSLGSRDT. The whole CDR3 protein is CASSLGSRDTQYF. The rearrangement uses TRBV13 and TRBJ2-3; D is undetermined. Sequencing ends 3 residues short of the CDR3 end; the germline J gene provides the rest. The CDR3 has 13 amino acids. Trimming removed 0 bases at V and 6 bases at J, with 7 bases between. Germline CDR1 and CDR2: PRHDT and FYEKMQ (reference sequence).

This clone has a count of ten or more. From the germline J gene comes the end of the CDR3, since the read stops 3 residues before it. V gene TRBV15 combines with J gene TRBJ1-5; 8 bases agree with TRBD1. CDR1 and CDR2 from the germline V gene are LNHNV and YYDKDF (reference sequence). The V segment lost 2 bases and the J segment 4 bases; nucleotides outside the gene matches: 7. The CDR3 contains 16 residues. CDR3 bases read: TGTGCCACCAGCAGAAAGCCAGGGGGCGCGAATCAGCCC. Protein product: CATSRKPGGANQP. The whole CDR3 region reads CATSRKPGGANQPQHF.

This clone was observed many times. The read comes to an end 3 residues before the CDR3 does, leaving the germline J gene to fill in the end. V and J are TRBV7-9 and TRBJ2-1; D possibly corresponds to TRBD1 (5 bases). Germline assignment: CDR1 SEHNR and CDR2 FQNEAQ (reference sequence). V was cut by 4 bases and J by 6 bases, with 13 bases left in between. CDR3 length: 14 amino acids. The CDR3 region is CASSYLTELNEQFF. The covered CDR3 bases are TGTGCCAGCAGCTATCTGACAGAGCTCAATGAG.

This clone was observed many times. Read sequence stops 3 residues before the CDR3 end, and the germline J gene provides the missing end. The chain uses TRBV7-8 and TRBJ2-3, with D perhaps matching TRBD2 (7 bases). The germline CDR1 and CDR2 sequences are SGHVS and FQNEAQ. V was clipped by 5 bases and J by 7 bases, with 16 bases between them. The CDR3 loop spans 14 amino acids. The sequenced part of the CDR3 DNA is TGTGCCAGCAGCCCCTCGGGGGGCGGGTATACG. Its translation: CASSPSGGGYT. In full, the CDR3 is CASSPSGGGYTQYF.

This clone was counted ten times or more. The read falls 3 residues short of the CDR3 end, and the missing part is taken from the germline J gene. The V call is TRBV19, the J call TRBJ2-2, with 12 bases identical to TRBD1. This CDR3 region has 16 residues. Germline V gene data show CDR1 as LNHDA and CDR2 as SQIVND (reference sequence). The junction had 3 bases not matched to a gene; V was cut back by 3 bases and J by 4 bases. The sequenced part of the CDR3 DNA is TGTGCCAGTAGTATGGGACAGGGGGCCGGCACCGGGGAG. This encodes CASSMGQGAGTGE. In full, the CDR3 reads CASSMGQGAGTGELFF.

This clone was found many times. Sequencing ends 3 residues short of the CDR3 end; the germline J gene provides the rest. The chain uses TRBV14 and TRBJ2-7, with 7 bases identical to TRBD2. CDR1 is SGHDN and CDR2 is FVKESK in the germline V gene. Trimming took 3 bases from V and 6 from J; bases not matched to a gene: 2. The CDR3 has 12 residues. CDR3: CASSHPGGEQYF. The DNA read from the CDR3 is TGTGCCAGCAGCCACCCGGGGGGCGAG. The whole variable domain, filled in from reference TRBV14 and TRBJ2-7, reads EAGVTQFPSHSVIEKGQTVTLRCDPISGHDNLYWYRRVMGKEIKFLLHFVKESKQDESGMPNNRFLAERTGGTYSTLKVQPAELEDSGVYFCASSHPGGEQYFGPGTRLTVT.

This clone was observed at least ten times. Read data end 3 residues before the CDR3 end; the end is taken from the germline J gene. The chain uses TRBV20-1 and TRBJ2-7, with a weak D call TRBD1 (6 bases). The CDR3 totals 12 residues. Germline V gene data show CDR1 as DFQATT and CDR2 as SNEGSKA (reference sequence). V lost 2 bases and J 6 bases, leaving 11 bases between the germline ends. The CDR3 is CSARSQGSEQYF. The CDR3 DNA, read in part, is TGCAGTGCTAGATCCCAGGGGAGCGAG.

This clone was found a few times. With the read ending 3 residues before the CDR3 end, the germline J gene is used to fill in that end. The J gene is TRBJ1-5, the V gene TRBV18, with 9 nucleotides matching TRBD1. Trimming removed 6 bases from V and 5 bases from J; junction bases left unmatched: 17. This CDR3 comprises 18 residues. The germline V gene encodes CDR1 KGHSH and CDR2 LQKENI. CDR3 DNA (partial): TGTGCCAGCTCTCCTAGGGACAGGGTGTATTATGGTGATCAGCCC. Its protein is CASSPRDRVYYGDQP. The CDR3 as a whole reads CASSPRDRVYYGDQPQHF. Full variable domain (missing parts from reference TRBV18 and TRBJ1-5): NAGVMQNPRHLVRRRGQEARLRCSPMKGHSHVYWYRQLPEEGLKFMVYLQKENIIDESGMPKERFSAEFPKEGPSILRIQQVVRGDSAAYFCASSPRDRVYYGDQPQHFGDGTRLSIL.